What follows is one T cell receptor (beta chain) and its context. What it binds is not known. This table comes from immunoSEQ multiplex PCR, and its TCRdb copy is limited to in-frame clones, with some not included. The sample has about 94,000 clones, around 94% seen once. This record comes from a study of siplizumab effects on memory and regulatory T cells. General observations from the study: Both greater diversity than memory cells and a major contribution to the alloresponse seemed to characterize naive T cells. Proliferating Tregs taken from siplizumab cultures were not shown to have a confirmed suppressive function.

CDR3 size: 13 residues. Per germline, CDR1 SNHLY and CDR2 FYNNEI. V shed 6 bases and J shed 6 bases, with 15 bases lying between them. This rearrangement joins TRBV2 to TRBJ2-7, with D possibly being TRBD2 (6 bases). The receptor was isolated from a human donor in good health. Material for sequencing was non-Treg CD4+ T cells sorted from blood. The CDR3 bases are TGTGCCAGCAGATCTGGCCCCGGGGGCGAGCAGTACTTC. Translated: CASRSGPGGEQYF.